This passage covers 15 T cell receptor beta chains from one sample sequenced in a study of blood T cell repertoires in COVID-19 (dated by TCRdb to about 2020). The library was obtained by the immunoSEQ multiplex PCR assay. This is the immuneACCESS table as TCRdb keeps it, with only in-frame sequences that have V and J called. A part of the clones is gone; compared with another copy, unresolved V genes explain less than half, and the rest is unexplained. This sample comprises just over 150,000 clones, 80% of them detected only once. 0.5% to 0.65% of the sample rests with the top ten. The sample was peripheral blood. All receptors derive from a man aged 55 to 70 with acute or convalescent COVID-19.

The genes are TRBV6-2 or TRBV6-3 and TRBJ2-3; the D is unclear. V was clipped by 4 bases and J by 2 bases, with 13 bases between them. This CDR3 region has 15 residues. Germline loops: CDR1 MNHEY, CDR2 SVGEGT. CDR3 in DNA: TGTGCCAGCAGTTTAGACTCCTCGCCCACAGATACGCAGTATTTT. This sequence encodes CASSLDSSPTDTQYF.

V gene TRBV5-1 combines with J gene TRBJ2-5, with TRBD2 matching over 7 bases. V dropped 4 bases and J dropped 1; count of bases not matched to a gene: 7. Germline CDR1 and CDR2: SGHRS and YFSETQ. The CDR3 length is 15 residues. The CDR3 spells CASSGGSSGQETQYF. CDR3 bases: TGCGCCAGCAGCGGCGGGTCTAGCGGCCAAGAGACCCAGTACTTC.

This clone has only one observation. The J gene is TRBJ2-3, the V gene TRBV2, with D possibly TRBD1 on 6 matching bases. The V gene's germline CDR1 is SNHLY and CDR2 FYNNEI. The V end was cut by 8 bases, the J end by 3 bases, with 18 bases between. This CDR3 is built from 15 residues. The CDR3 nucleotides are TGTGCCAGCGGTTCCGGGACAATCAGGACAGATACGCAGTATTTT. Translated, it gives CASGSGTIRTDTQYF.

The V gene is TRBV27, the J gene TRBJ1-5, with a tentative D call TRBD1 (6 bases). CDR3 length equals 16 residues. Per germline, CDR1 MNHEY and CDR2 SMNVEV (reference sequence). Trimming took off 2 bases at V and 6 bases at J, with 17 bases between the two ends. Here the CDR3 reads CASSLMGAQNGQPQHF. The DNA of the CDR3 is TGTGCCAGCAGTTTAATGGGGGCGCAAAACGGTCAGCCCCAGCATTTT.

The J gene is TRBJ2-3, the V gene TRBV27, with 8 bases lining up with TRBD2. The CDR3 is 20 amino acids. Per germline, CDR1 MNHEY and CDR2 SMNVEV (reference sequence). The J segment lost 3 bases and the V segment lost 6 bases, leaving 23 bases of the junction unmatched. The CDR3 DNA follows: TGTGCCAGCAGCATAGGTGGTGGTAGCGGGGTATTCGGGAATACAGATACGCAGTATTTT. Amino acid sequence: CASSIGGGSGVFGNTDTQYF.

This clone was recorded a few times. Additional DNA sequences in this sample encode the identical CDR3. The chain joins TRBV10-3 to TRBJ1-5, with 9 bases aligning to TRBD1. The CDR3 runs to 13 residues. V lost 4 bases, J lost 5 bases, and 0 bases stayed unmatched. CDR1 and CDR2 from the germline V gene are ENHRY and SYGVKD. CDR3 coding DNA: TGTGCCATCAGTGGGACAGGGGATCAGCCCCAGCATTTT. Protein: CAISGTGDQPQHF.

The chain is built from TRBV5-4 and TRBJ2-7, with 7 bases aligning to TRBD2. Germline V gene sequence: CDR1 SGHNT, CDR2 YYREEE (reference sequence). CDR3 length equals 16 residues. J gave up 2 bases and V 4 bases, and 12 bases lay outside the gene matches. This chain's CDR3 is CASSLGASGGTYEQYF. DNA of the CDR3: TGTGCCAGCAGCCTCGGCGCTAGCGGAGGTACCTACGAGCAGTACTTC.

The chain combines TRBV2 with TRBJ2-7; TRBD1 aligns across 8 bases. Germline V gene sequence: CDR1 SNHLY, CDR2 FYNNEI. Germline trimming cut 5 bases from V and 7 bases from J; bases unmatched to any gene: 7. The CDR3 runs to 13 residues. CDR3 sequence reads: CASSSSGGGEQYF. CDR3 DNA: TGTGCCAGCAGTTCATCAGGGGGCGGGGAGCAGTACTTC.

This rearrangement joins TRBV9 to TRBJ1-5, with TRBD1 identical over 7 bases. V trimming: 0 bases; J trimming: 5 bases; junction bases outside the gene matches: 5. Per germline, CDR1 SGDLS and CDR2 YYNGEE. The CDR3 sequence is 15 residues long. The DNA for the CDR3 is TGTGCCAGCAGCGTAGCCCCCACAGGGGATCAGCCCCAGCATTTT. Amino acids: CASSVAPTGDQPQHF.

This chain joins TRBV3-1 (or the pseudogene TRBV3-2) and TRBJ2-1; 8 bases line up with TRBD2. The length of the CDR3 is 15 residues. Germline V CDR1 and CDR2: LGHDT, YNNKEL (reference sequence). After removal of 3 bases from V and 0 bases from J, the junction contained 1 base not matched to a gene. CDR3 DNA: TGTGCCAGCAGCCATACTAGCGGCTCCTACAATGAGCAGTTCTTC. It encodes CASSHTSGSYNEQFF.

The J gene is TRBJ2-3, the V gene TRBV20-1; 8 bases fit TRBD2. Germline CDR1 and CDR2: DFQATT and SNEGSKA (reference sequence). The CDR3 length is 15 residues. V shed 3 bases and J 4 bases; nucleotides not matched to a gene: 9. The CDR3 protein is CSASGGASGPDTQYF. The CDR3 DNA reads as TGCAGTGCTAGTGGAGGGGCTAGCGGGCCAGATACGCAGTATTTT.

The V call is TRBV5-6, the J call TRBJ2-2; maybe TRBD2 (6 bases). Trimming cost V 4 bases and J 5 bases, with 15 bases left between them. Germline V CDR1 and CDR2: SGHDT, YYEEEE. The CDR3 spans 15 residues. CDR3: CASSVAGRGTGELFF. CDR3 DNA sequence: TGTGCCAGCAGCGTCGCGGGACGGGGGACCGGGGAGCTGTTTTTT.

V usage is TRBV5-1 and J usage is TRBJ1-1; 8 bases align to TRBD1. Germline-derived CDR1 and CDR2 are SGHRS and YFSETQ. The CDR3 consists of 17 residues. The ends lost 0 bases at V and 2 bases at J; junction bases unmatched: 9. CDR3 bases: TGCGCCAGCAGCTTGGTAGGTAGGGGACAGGTAAACACTGAAGCTTTCTTT. Translation: CASSLVGRGQVNTEAFF.

The chain has TRBV18 and TRBJ2-3, with a weak D call TRBD1 (5 bases). V was cut by 3 bases and J by 6 bases, with 13 bases left in between. This CDR3 is built from 14 residues. The V gene's germline CDR1 is KGHSH and CDR2 LQKENI. CDR3 sequence (DNA): TGTGCCAGCTCACCCAGGGCGCGGTCTGATACGCAGTATTTT. Its protein product is CASSPRARSDTQYF.

The chain employs TRBV4-1 and TRBJ2-2; maybe TRBD2 (6 bases). CDR1 and CDR2 (germline): MGHRA, YSYEKL. The CDR3 is made up of 17 amino acids. Trimming pared 0 bases from V and 6 bases from J, leaving 17 bases between. CDR3 residues: CASSQEGGLGWAGELFF. The DNA of the CDR3 is TGCGCCAGCAGCCAAGAGGGGGGTTTAGGTTGGGCCGGGGAGCTGTTTTTT.